This T cell receptor beta chain was sequenced in a study of molecular identifiers for immune sequencing clone quantification. Using its own MiXCR run on the PCR reads, TCRdb lists one record per CDR3 protein. The table shows approximately 630,000 distinct CDR3 sequences, with 25% occurring only once. The germline gives CDR1 LNHDA, CDR2 SQIVND (reference sequence). The CDR3 is 13 residues long. V shed 8 bases and J shed 4 bases, with 14 bases lying between them. The chain employs TRBV19 and TRBJ1-2, with D hard to call. The origin of this receptor is a human donor in good health. Some libraries in this study had Jurkat cell RNA spiked in. The sequencing sample was made of naive CD8+ T cells from blood, with Jurkat cell RNA spiked in. The subset denotes: FACS-sorted CD8+CD4-CCR7+CD45RA+ naive T cells. CDR3 in amino acids: CASDPSGRYGYTF. CDR3 coding DNA: TGTGCCAGTGATCCCTCAGGCCGCTATGGCTACACCTTC.